These 9 T cell receptor beta chains originate from one sample sequenced in a study of T cells in women clearing cervical HPV infection (dated by TCRdb to the late 2010s). The method behind the library was the immunoSEQ multiplex PCR assay. As stored in TCRdb, this immuneACCESS dataset retains in-frame rearrangements with V and J assigned. A fraction of the clones does not appear; measured against another copy, unresolved V genes explain less than half of the discrepancy, and the remainder lacks a known reason. For this sample, the table gives about 33,000 clones. Of the sample, roughly 3.7% is held by the ten largest clones. Sequencing input: blood buffy coat. These receptors were obtained from a woman aged 18 to 75 with a cervical HPV16 infection that either progressed to CIN3+ or cleared (not recorded which).

Details on this clone: The read terminates 3 residues ahead of where the CDR3 ends, so the germline J gene completes it. This chain joins TRBV20-1 and TRBJ2-4; 11 bases line up with TRBD2. CDR3 length: 15 amino acids. The V gene end was trimmed by 6 bases and the J gene end by 7 bases; junction bases not matched to a gene: 11. Germline CDR1 DFQATT, CDR2 SNEGSKA (reference sequence). CDR3 bases read: TGCAGTGCGCCTTCGGGATTAGCGGGGGGGAACATT. It translates to CSAPSGLAGGNI. The CDR3 as a whole reads CSAPSGLAGGNIQYF.

About this clone: The read is 3 residues too short to cover the CDR3 end, so that end is filled in from the germline J gene. The chain couples TRBV18 to TRBJ2-7, with TRBD1 identical over 10 bases. The J segment lost 5 bases and the V segment lost 2 bases, leaving 3 bases of the junction unmatched. The germline V gene has CDR1 KGHSH and CDR2 LQKENI. This CDR3 spans 14 amino acids. The CDR3 sequence: CASSPGQGVDEQYF. Incomplete CDR3 DNA: TGTGCCAGCTCACCAGGACAGGGGGTGGACGAG.

With regard to this clone: The DNA ends 3 residues before the CDR3 does, and the rest of the CDR3 is filled in from the germline J gene. The V call is TRBV3-1 (or the pseudogene TRBV3-2), the J call TRBJ2-3; tentatively, D is TRBD2 (6 bases). Trimming stripped 4 bases from V and 0 bases from J, with 11 bases between. The CDR3 covers 15 residues. The germline V gene encodes CDR1 LGHDT and CDR2 YNNKEL (reference sequence). The sequenced CDR3 bases are TGTGCCAGCAGCCCGGGACTCACTAGCACAGATACG. Protein product: CASSPGLTSTDT. The whole CDR3 region reads CASSPGLTSTDTQYF.

To note about this clone: The DNA ends 3 residues before the CDR3 does, and the rest of the CDR3 is filled in from the germline J gene. The rearrangement links TRBV12-3 or TRBV12-4 to TRBJ1-2; 8 bases are shared with TRBD1. This CDR3 contains 14 residues. Losses at the gene ends were 1 base for V and 6 bases for J; bases not matched to a gene: 4. CDR3: CASSLDGQGDGYTF. Partial CDR3 DNA: TGTGCCAGCAGTTTAGATGGACAGGGTGATGGC.

In the case of this clone: The CDR3 end lies 3 residues beyond the end of the read and is filled in from the germline J gene. The chain has TRBV30 and TRBJ2-7; 9 bases fit TRBD1. The CDR3 length is 13 residues. The germline gives CDR1 GTSNPN, CDR2 SVGIG (reference sequence). The J segment lost 0 bases and the V segment lost 5 bases, leaving 2 bases of the junction unmatched. CDR3 residues: CAWGQGSSYEQYF. The sequenced part of the CDR3 DNA is TGTGCCTGGGGACAGGGGAGCTCCTACGAG.

Points on this clone: The sequence runs out 3 residues before the end of the CDR3; the remainder is reconstructed from the germline J gene. The gene calls are TRBV20-1 and TRBJ1-5; D possibly corresponds to TRBD1 (5 bases). The V gene lost 4 bases and the J gene lost 7 bases, with 17 bases spanning the gap. CDR3 length: 14 residues. CDR1 and CDR2 from the germline V gene are DFQATT and SNEGSKA (reference sequence). CDR3 in amino acids: CSATVGQGGQPQHF. The covered CDR3 bases are TGCAGTGCTACGGTGGGGCAGGGCGGACAGCCC.

A note on this clone: The read ends 3 residues before the CDR3 terminus; that terminus is restored from the germline J gene. V and J are TRBV11-2 and TRBJ2-5; 7 nucleotides match TRBD2. The germline V gene encodes CDR1 SGHAT and CDR2 FQNNGV. Trimming at V came to 3 bases and at J to 5 bases, leaving 9 bases not matched to a gene. This CDR3 region has 15 residues. The CDR3: CASSFSGGLWETQYF. The sequenced part of the CDR3 DNA is TGTGCCAGCAGCTTCTCCGGGGGGTTGTGGGAGACC.

On this clone itself: The read comes to an end 3 residues before the CDR3 does, leaving the germline J gene to fill in the end. The chain employs TRBV20-1 and TRBJ1-3; D gene unclear. CDR1 is DFQATT, CDR2 SNEGSKA, per germline (reference sequence). The V and J ends lost 1 base and 7 bases respectively, with 14 bases between them. This CDR3 has 14 amino acids. CDR3 DNA (partial): TGCAGTGCTAGAGCCCCGAGAGTTCGGAACACC. Its protein is CSARAPRVRNT. The CDR3 in full is CSARAPRVRNTIYF.

A note on this clone: The sequence runs out 3 residues before the end of the CDR3; the remainder is reconstructed from the germline J gene. The rearrangement joins TRBV29-1 to TRBJ1-2, with TRBD1 identical over 7 bases. The CDR3 has 13 residues. Per germline, CDR1 SQVTM and CDR2 ANQGSEA. J gave up 3 bases and V 2 bases, and 3 bases lay outside the gene matches. The CDR3 loop reads CSVETGTDYGYTF. The CDR3 bases that were read are TGCAGCGTTGAAACCGGGACAGACTATGGC.